This T cell receptor beta chain is from a study of blood T cell repertoires in COVID-19. The overall study: Italy, Spain and the United States were the sources of the convalescent and acute COVID-19 samples. From T cells, B-cell-depleted T cells, or PBMCs came the material, which was cDNA or gDNA.

In the original analysis: Estimation of nucleated cell counts was performed using reference gene primer amplification. The data were produced by immunoSEQ multiplex PCR, yet TCRdb's version contains in-frame clones alone and is incomplete. The V and J calls and clone size were taken over from that table, and D and trimming were inferred from the DNA. The sample lists roughly 230,000 clones; roughly 80% were seen once. Germline-derived CDR1 and CDR2 are SGHNT and YYREEE (reference sequence). Germline trimming cut 2 bases from V and 0 bases from J; bases unmatched to any gene: 1. There are 14 residues in the CDR3. This clone was seen once.

The material sequenced was peripheral blood. This clonotype originated in a woman in her fifties or sixties with active or convalescent COVID-19. The J gene is TRBJ1-1, the V gene TRBV5-4, with 7 bases that match TRBD1. The DNA for the CDR3 is TGTGCCAGCAGCTTTGGGACAGTGAACACTGAAGCTTTCTTT. As protein: CASSFGTVNTEAFF.